Given below is one TCR beta chain in context. J was trimmed by 5 bases and V by 4 bases; bases with no gene match: 4. This CDR3 spans 15 amino acids. CDR1 LGHNA and CDR2 YNFKEQ come from the germline V gene. Sequenced by immunoSEQ multiplex PCR; TCRdb stores in-frame clones only, minus some. This sample has over 95,000 clones, with 80% to 90% found just once. This sample is drawn from a study of blood T cell repertoires in COVID-19. Looking at the study overall: Material from acute and convalescent COVID-19 was sourced from the United States, Italy and Spain.

This chain uses TRBV4-2 with TRBJ1-5; 11 positions agree with TRBD1. The receptor was derived from a human donor with acute or convalescent COVID-19. The donor label of this sample is uncertain. Specimen: peripheral blood. The CDR3 region is CASSPDRGQDQPQHF. CDR3 nucleotide sequence: TGTGCCAGCAGCCCGGACAGGGGGCAGGATCAGCCCCAGCATTTT.